This T cell receptor beta chain derives from a study of T cell responses to AZD1222 COVID-19 vaccine (dated by TCRdb to about 2021). Study-wide context: TCR sequencing was performed for 230 to 250 trial participants, of whom approximately 200 were given two doses of AZD1222 and around 26 were given two doses of MenACWY control vaccine. Trial participants were enrolled by age into subgroups of 18-55, 56-69 and 70-plus years, and around 150, 28 and 57 TCR-sequenced participants, respectively, were included in these subgroups.

The sample's time point label is to be understood as: about 28 days (+/-7) after the second vaccine dose. AZD1222 recipients with second doses at about 4 weeks or about 12 weeks were pooled, because spike-specific TCR depth and breadth did not differ between schedules. Samples from vaccinated people were obtained from the UK trials COV001 and COV002, which included a single-blind randomized controlled phase 2/3 trial of AZD1222 (ChAdOx1 nCoV-19) in healthy adults. For TCRbeta chain sequencing, PBMC samples were collected from trial participants at day 0 and at day 28 after the second dose. The CDR3 covers 15 residues, taking in both the cysteine and the phenylalanine. Kept here is only the CDR3 DNA, which spans 45 bases and is read in frame from base 1. The research as a whole found: The whole spike protein was spanned by vaccine-associated CD4 TCRs, and dominant responses were seen in regions 160-218 and 743-854. The 56-69-year group was small, and its depth increase did not reach significance, likely because of low power. Participants were mostly white British and included more females than males, and it was suggested by the authors that clonal diversity may have been underestimated. Epitopes outside the regions mutated in the B.1.351 and B.1.1.7 variants were reportedly recognized by nearly half of the unique spike-specific TCRs. A significant rise in spike-specific TCR breadth and depth was observed after two AZD1222 doses relative to day 0 and relative to MenACWY recipients. Because no day 14 peak-response samples were available, the repertoires could be characterized only after the peak T cell response. Only five to seven AZD1222 recipients were SARS-CoV-2 seropositive at baseline, limiting conclusions about previously exposed vaccinees.

In this sample, this clone turned up once. Its antigen is currently not known. No base quality information exists; no much larger clone differs at one position. The CDR3 regions of human TCRbeta chains were subjected to immunosequencing. The original methods were these. TCRs in the repertoires were matched against a reference library of SARS-CoV-2-specific TCRs that had been generated with the MIRA antigen-specificity platform. Breadth meant the fraction of unique TCRs that were SARS-CoV-2-associated, whereas depth meant the fraction of total T cells that were SARS-CoV-2-associated. Each spike-specific TCR was assigned to its reactive spike region and to a CD4 or CD8 class using the MIRA data. Log10-transformed breadth and depth values were compared by one-way ANOVA with Sidak's multiple comparisons tests. What TCRdb holds here is the immuneACCESS table cut down to in-frame rearrangements. Part of the clones is not present; checked against another copy, under half of the missing clones reflect an unresolved V gene, and the others are unexplained. The V and J calls and clone size were taken over from that table, and D and trimming were inferred from the DNA. The sample includes about 180,000 clones, with 85% to 95% observed a single time. The ten most abundant clones make up around 1.6% of the sample.

The chain was built from TRBV21-1 and TRBJ1-1; the table's TRBD1 call for D was not verified on the DNA. TRBV21-1 is a recognized pseudogene. The TCR comes from an adult who received the AZD1222 COVID-19 vaccine. Sequencing was performed on peripheral blood, taken 28 days after the second AZD1222 dose. The CDR3 reads as follows: CASSAHRGLNTEAFF. The DNA sequence reads TGTGCCAGCAGCGCCCACAGGGGGCTTAACACTGAAGCTTTCTTT.